The 3 T cell receptor beta chains listed next were all sequenced from one sample in a study of response to subunit inactivated influenza vaccine (dated by TCRdb to the late 2010s). Libraries were prepared through RT-PCR. The sample was run on an Illumina HiSeq 2500. TCRdb ran its own pipeline on the public reads, namely fastp trimming at Q25 and MiXCR clone calling, and kept in-frame beta chains. Rows with one shared CDR3 protein collapse into an entry with the most common genes and DNA. This sample comprises approximately 520,000 distinct CDR3 sequences, approximately 24% of them detected only once. Under 2.5% of the sample lies in the top ten. The sequencing here drew on CD4+ T cells sorted from PBMCs, taken roughly 5 days after vaccination. The receptor source for this set is a man over 45 who received an inactivated influenza vaccine. Donor details come from another sample of the same person, matched by shared clones.

The rearrangement uses TRBV5-4 and TRBJ1-1; D may be TRBD1 (5 bases). V lost 5 bases to trimming and J lost 0 bases, with 17 bases between them. Looked up from germline, CDR1 is SGHNT and CDR2 is YYREEE (reference sequence). The CDR3 consists of 16 residues. The CDR3 region is CASSTGTEHMNTEAFF. Written as DNA, the CDR3 is TGTGCCAGCAGTACCGGGACGGAACATATGAACACTGAAGCTTTCTTT.

The chain is built from TRBV7-9 and TRBJ2-7; D is unresolved. This CDR3 contains 12 residues. The ends were cut back, 5 bases at V and 5 bases at J, with 10 bases in the middle. Germline CDR1 is SEHNR and CDR2 is FQNEAQ (reference sequence). CDR3 nucleotides: TGTGCCAGCAGCAAAGGCTTCCACGAGCAGTACTTC. It specifies CASSKGFHEQYF. Drawing the rest from reference TRBV7-9 and TRBJ2-7, the complete variable domain is DTGVSQNPRHKITKRGQNVTFRCDPISEHNRLYWYRQTLGQGPEFLTYFQNEAQLEKSRLLSDRFSAERPKGSFSTLEIQRTEQGDSAMYLCASSKGFHEQYFGPGTRLTVT.

The chain employs TRBV28 and TRBJ1-1, with 11 bases lining up with TRBD1. Germline V gene lookup returns CDR1 MDHEN and CDR2 SYDVKM. The CDR3 has 14 residues. V lost 5 bases and J lost 1; bases outside the gene matches: 0. In DNA, the CDR3 is TGTGCCAGCAGTGGGACAGGGGGGAACACTGAAGCTTTCTTT. As protein: CASSGTGGNTEAFF.